This section outlines one T cell receptor (beta chain) sequence together with its context. Its antigen is unidentified. The CDR3 is made up of 14 amino acids. From germline, CDR1 is SGHNT and CDR2 YYREEE (reference sequence). V was pared by 4 bases and J by 8 bases, with 2 bases of the junction left unmatched. TCRdb keeps only in-frame clones here, not all; method: immunoSEQ multiplex PCR. In the table there are more than 65,000 clones, just under 85% of which are singletons. The source of the sample is a study of OX40 agonist ivuxolimab in advanced cancers. Background on the study: Recorded diagnoses for dose-escalation patients were hepatocellular carcinoma, melanoma, renal cell or head and neck cancer. Patients with prior anti-PD-1, anti-PD-L1 or anti-CTLA-4 therapy were eligible; approximately 40% had some. One patient with hepatocellular carcinoma and two with cutaneous melanoma, three in all, had partial responses.

Study-wide findings and caveats: Among the lowest peripheral clonal expansion occurred in 0.1-3.0 mg/kg partial responders.

This receptor was taken from an adult with an advanced solid tumor such as melanoma, head and neck, liver or kidney cancer. Source: CD4+ or CD8+ T cells sorted from blood, taken in a trial of the OX40 agonist ivuxolimab. V and J are TRBV5-4 and TRBJ2-2, with 13 nucleotides matching TRBD2. DNA of the CDR3: TGTGCCAGCAGCCGACTAGCGGGAGGTGGGGAGCTGTTTTTT. It specifies CASSRLAGGGELFF. The full variable domain, its missing parts supplied by reference TRBV5-4 and TRBJ2-2, is ETGVTQSPTHLIKTRGQQVTLRCSSQSGHNTVSWYQQALGQGPQFIFQYYREEENGRGNFPPRFSGLQFPNYSSELNVNALELDDSALYLCASSRLAGGGELFFGEGSRLTVL.